This T cell receptor (beta chain) originates from a study of blood T cells in healthy people across ages. Total RNA was isolated from each sample in quantities of at least 5.5 micrograms. Concerning this clonotype itself: As yet, its antigen is unknown.

Notes on the study in general: Naive T cell percentage showed a strong correlation with TCR beta diversity.

The second PCR ran roughly 6 to 11 cycles with a sample-barcoded 5' primer and J-beta primers. TCRdb reanalysed the 5' RACE reads using MiXCR and keeps one entry per CDR3 protein. The top ten clones hold around 24% of a sample with around 600,000 distinct CDR3 sequences, around 48% of them seen once. V gave up 2 bases and J gave up 13 bases, with 17 bases separating them. CDR1 and CDR2 from the germline V gene are SGHTA and FQGNSA. The CDR3 length is 13 residues. The rearrangement uses TRBV7-2 and TRBJ2-5; D is possibly TRBD2 (6 bases). Source material: blood. This sequence originates from an elderly man in good health. Here the CDR3 DNA reads TGTGCCAGCAGCTTATCAGTCGTGGGACTGTCGTACTTC. Translating it yields CASSLSVVGLSYF.